This T cell receptor beta chain was found in a study of Ad26.COV2.S vaccination and SARS-CoV-2 variants. Study-wide background: Enrolled in COV1001, the donor was in the Ad26.COV2.S trial arm, which received the vaccine.

This clone came up a few times. Its antigen is unidentified. Profiling relied on immunoSEQ multiplex PCR, and the TCRdb table lists in-frame clones only, not all of them. The table has 200,000 to 300,000 clones, around 87% seen once; the top ten hold over 8.5%. Treatment given: approximately 18 received Ad26.COV2.S at low or high dose, single or two shots; roughly 5 received placebo; per-sample allocation not given. The investigators took samples on day 63 after the first vaccine or placebo injection. The study, taken as a whole, reports: Vaccine recipients surpassed placebo recipients in spike-specific TCR breadth.

The CDR3 runs to 15 residues. Trimming cost V 6 bases and J 4 bases; bases outside gene matches: 7. Germline assignment: CDR1 MNHEY and CDR2 SVGEGT. The chain uses TRBV6-2 or TRBV6-3 and TRBJ1-5, with TRBD1 matching 9 bases. The sequencing here drew on peripheral blood, taken in a trial of Ad26.COV2.S vaccine versus placebo. This TCR came from a person between 18 and 65 years old who received the Ad26.COV2.S COVID-19 vaccine or a placebo. DNA of the CDR3: TGTGCCAGCAGCATCGCCGGGACAGGGAATCAGCCCCAGCATTTT. Protein sequence: CASSIAGTGNQPQHF.